Presented here are 31 T cell receptor beta chains from one specimen sequenced in a study of beta chain features in type 1 diabetes. TCRB transcripts that were expressed got sequenced, as all of the isolated RNA had been reverse transcribed. Measured with immunoSEQ multiplex PCR; TCRdb has only the in-frame clones, and not every one. The sample shows roughly 120,000 clones, around 40% of them seen only once. The sample taken for sequencing was stem cell memory CD4+ T cells from blood. Every receptor here comes from a woman aged 18-29 years in good health.

The chain uses TRBV28 and TRBJ1-1; the D is unclear. V lost 6 bases and J lost 7, with 12 bases in between. The CDR3 spans 12 residues. CDR1 is MDHEN and CDR2 is SYDVKM in the germline V gene. The CDR3 loop is CASSRWTFEAFF. CDR3 nucleotides: TGTGCCAGCAGCCGCTGGACTTTTGAAGCTTTCTTT.

This chain connects TRBV2 to TRBJ2-1, with TRBD2 as a possible D gene (6 bases). The germline CDR1 and CDR2 sequences are SNHLY and FYNNEI. The CDR3 length is 15 residues. Trimming removed 10 bases from V and 8 bases from J, with 24 bases in between. This CDR3 is CANWRGPQGRDEQFF. The CDR3, as DNA: TGTGCCAACTGGAGGGGTCCCCAAGGGCGTGATGAGCAGTTCTTC.

This clone was seen more than once but under ten times. This chain links TRBV6-5 with TRBJ2-2, with TRBD1 as a possible D gene (5 bases). V was cut by 6 bases and J by 3 bases, with 8 bases left in between. Germline CDR1 reads MNHEY; CDR2 reads SVGAGI. The CDR3 contains 13 residues. This chain's CDR3 is CASRQTDTGELFF. The CDR3 DNA sequence: TGTGCCAGCAGACAGACAGACACCGGGGAGCTGTTTTTT.

This clone has just a few counts. The J gene is TRBJ2-7, the V gene TRBV11-2; TRBD2 might be the D (5 bases). Germline V gene data show CDR1 as SGHAT and CDR2 as FQNNGV. The V and J ends lost 3 bases and 0 bases respectively, with 18 bases between them. The CDR3 runs 17 residues. The CDR3 DNA is TGTGCCAGCAGCTTTCAAGCGCAACCCCGGGGCTCCTACGAGCAGTACTTC. Encoded protein: CASSFQAQPRGSYEQYF.

The rearrangement links TRBV7-8 to TRBJ2-3; weak D call: TRBD2 (6 bases). Germline CDR1 and CDR2: SGHVS and FQNEAQ. There are 14 residues in the CDR3. With 5 bases removed from V and 1 base from J, the gap between germline ends came to 10 bases. The CDR3, as DNA: TGTGCCAGCAGCCCGAGCGGGCGCACAGATACGCAGTATTTT. Translation gives CASSPSGRTDTQYF.

This clone has more than one count but fewer than ten. The chain recombines TRBV11-2 with TRBJ2-1, with 7 bases fitting TRBD1. This CDR3 comprises 13 residues. CDR1 is SGHAT and CDR2 is FQNNGV in the germline V gene. V shed 4 bases, J shed 10 bases, and the junction held 7 bases outside the gene matches. CDR3 sequence reads: CASSSNPGQEQFF. CDR3 DNA: TGTGCCAGCAGCTCTAATCCGGGACAGGAGCAGTTCTTC. Full variable domain (missing parts from reference TRBV11-2 and TRBJ2-1): EAGVAQSPRYKIIEKRQSVAFWCNPISGHATLYWYQQILGQGPKLLIQFQNNGVVDDSQLPKDRFSAERLKGVDSTLKIQPAKLEDSAVYLCASSSNPGQEQFFGPGTRLTVL.

This rearrangement joins TRBV7-9 to TRBJ1-5, with D maybe TRBD1 (6 bases). The CDR3 has 16 amino acids. Germline values: CDR1 SEHNR, CDR2 FQNEAQ (reference sequence). The V and J ends lost 7 bases and 6 bases respectively, with 22 bases between them. The CDR3 protein is CASTKGRGAPGQPQHF. The CDR3 DNA sequence: TGTGCCAGCACAAAGGGGCGGGGGGCCCCAGGTCAGCCCCAGCATTTT.

The V and J genes are TRBV7-9 and TRBJ2-5; 9 bases match TRBD1. With the DNA end fitting TRBJ2-7 better, the J assignment may be wrong. CDR1 is SEHNR and CDR2 is FQNEAQ in the germline V gene (reference sequence). The length of the CDR3 is 17 residues. The CDR3 DNA reads TGTGCCAGCAGCTCTCAACTAGGTCACAGGGGGCAATACGAGCAGTACTTC. This gives the protein CASSSQLGHRGQYEQYF.

V and J are TRBV28 and TRBJ1-5; D not certain. Germline V gives CDR1 MDHEN, CDR2 SYDVKM. This CDR3 spans 12 amino acids. Trimming stripped 4 bases from V and 11 bases from J, with 12 bases between. The CDR3 sequence is CASSSGLRTQHF. The CDR3 DNA reads TGTGCCAGCAGTTCCGGCCTCAGGACCCAGCATTTT.

This clone was counted between two and nine times. The chain is built from TRBV7-9 and TRBJ2-3, with 10 nucleotides matching TRBD1. The V gene's germline CDR1 is SEHNR and CDR2 FQNEAQ (reference sequence). V was pared by 10 bases and J by 6 bases, with 10 bases of the junction left unmatched. The CDR3 totals 14 residues. The CDR3: CATRQGAMGDTQYF. Written as DNA, the CDR3 is TGTGCCACCCGACAGGGGGCGATGGGTGATACGCAGTATTTT.

This rearrangement joins TRBV29-1 to TRBJ2-3; D call uncertain. There are 13 residues in the CDR3. With 3 bases removed from V and 6 bases from J, the gap between germline ends came to 13 bases. Germline V CDR1 and CDR2: SQVTM, ANQGSEA. CDR3 in amino acids: CSVELVQSDTQYF. CDR3 in DNA: TGCAGCGTTGAGTTGGTACAGTCTGATACGCAGTATTTT.

This clone was seen once. The chain joins TRBV5-1 to TRBJ2-7; maybe TRBD2 (5 bases). This CDR3 is 15 amino acids long. Germline V gene sequence: CDR1 SGHRS, CDR2 YFSETQ. V was pared by 4 bases and J by 3 bases, with 17 bases between. The CDR3 loop is CASSHQLGSLYEQYF. Written as DNA, the CDR3 is TGCGCCAGCAGCCACCAATTAGGGAGCCTCTACGAGCAGTACTTC. Combining the CDR3 with reference TRBV5-1 and TRBJ2-7 gives the whole variable domain KAGVTQTPRYLIKTRGQQVTLSCSPISGHRSVSWYQQTPGQGLQFLFEYFSETQRNKGNFPGRFSGRQFSNSRSEMNVSTLELGDSALYLCASSHQLGSLYEQYFGPGTRLTVT.

This clone was counted a single time. V gene TRBV28 combines with J gene TRBJ2-7; 12 bases are a match to TRBD1. CDR3 length equals 15 residues. In germline, CDR1 is MDHEN, CDR2 SYDVKM. The V segment lost 3 bases and the J segment 9 bases; nucleotides outside the gene matches: 9. The CDR3 DNA sequence: TGTGCCAGCAGTTTCTCCGGGACAGGGGGCTCCGGGCAGTACTTC. It is translated as CASSFSGTGGSGQYF.

This sequence joins TRBV15 and TRBJ2-6; D is perhaps TRBD2 (5 bases). The CDR3 extends over 17 amino acids. Germline V lookup: CDR1 LNHNV, CDR2 YYDKDF (reference sequence). The V gene lost 2 bases and the J gene lost 2 bases, with 13 bases spanning the gap. As DNA, the CDR3 is TGTGCCACCAGCAGATCCTCCGGGGTGGCTGGGGCCAACGTCCTGACTTTC. Its protein product is CATSRSSGVAGANVLTF.

CDR3 coding DNA: TGTGCCAGCACCCGAGTTTCGGGGGGCCTCTACGAGCAGTACTTC. As protein: CASTRVSGGLYEQYF. The chain has TRBV28 and TRBJ2-7, with D maybe TRBD2 (7 bases). This CDR3 has 15 residues. The ends were cut back, 7 bases at V and 3 bases at J, with 19 bases in the middle. Germline V gene sequence: CDR1 MDHEN, CDR2 SYDVKM.

J is TRBJ2-5 and V is TRBV14; D call uncertain. Germline V gene sequence: CDR1 SGHDN, CDR2 FVKESK. The CDR3 covers 12 residues. The ends were cut back, 2 bases at V and 7 bases at J, with 8 bases in the middle. CDR3 bases: TGTGCCAGCAGCCAATCACATGGGACCCAGTACTTC. The encoded protein is CASSQSHGTQYF. The variable domain in full, completed from reference TRBV14 and TRBJ2-5, reads EAGVTQFPSHSVIEKGQTVTLRCDPISGHDNLYWYRRVMGKEIKFLLHFVKESKQDESGMPNNRFLAERTGGTYSTLKVQPAELEDSGVYFCASSQSHGTQYFGPGTRLLVL.

This clone has just one count. V usage is TRBV7-6 and J usage is TRBJ2-2, with 7 nucleotides matching TRBD1. Germline CDR1 and CDR2: SGHVS and FNYEAQ. CDR3 size: 15 residues. V shed 4 bases, J shed 4 bases, and the junction held 6 bases outside the gene matches. CDR3 DNA: TGTGCCAGCAGCTCCTTGACAGGGCGCACCGGGGAGCTGTTTTTT. This codes for CASSSLTGRTGELFF.

The CDR3 loop reads CASSQYPRTGGGSNQPQHF. The CDR3, as DNA: TGTGCCAGCAGCCAATATCCTCGGACAGGGGGCGGTAGCAATCAGCCCCAGCATTTT. The rearrangement links TRBV4-2 to TRBJ1-5; 11 bases align to TRBD1. Trimming at V came to 2 bases and at J to 0 bases, leaving 9 bases not matched to a gene. Per germline, CDR1 LGHNA and CDR2 YNFKEQ. This CDR3 is 19 amino acids long.

This clone was observed a handful of times. The V and J genes are TRBV7-2 and TRBJ1-4, with 7 nucleotides matching TRBD1. Germline CDR1 and CDR2: SGHTA and FQGNSA. The trim removed 5 bases at V and 8 bases at J, leaving 8 bases unmatched. The CDR3 is 14 residues long. DNA for the CDR3: TGTGCCAGCAGCGGTAGGGGGCTCGGAGAAAAACTGTTTTTT. Translating gives CASSGRGLGEKLFF.

This clone occurred a few times. J is TRBJ1-1 and V is TRBV18, with D perhaps TRBD1 (6 bases). The V end lost 2 bases, the J end lost 3 bases, and 13 bases lay between the germline ends. Germline CDR1 reads KGHSH; CDR2 reads LQKENI. The CDR3 runs to 15 residues. The CDR3 region has the DNA TGTGCCAGCTCACCATTACGGGGGGCGGACACTGAAGCTTTCTTT. Translation: CASSPLRGADTEAFF.

The chain carries TRBV15 and TRBJ2-6; no clear D. V was pared by 1 base and J by 0 bases, with 4 bases between. The CDR3 loop spans 15 amino acids. Germline CDR1 is LNHNV and CDR2 is YYDKDF (reference sequence). CDR3: CATSRGSSGANVLTF. The CDR3 DNA sequence: TGTGCCACCAGCAGAGGCAGCTCTGGGGCCAACGTCCTGACTTTC.

The V and J genes are TRBV7-9 and TRBJ2-2; no reliable D call. Trimming removed 1 base from V and 3 bases from J, with 9 bases in between. Germline-derived CDR1 and CDR2 are SEHNR and FQNEAQ (reference sequence). The CDR3 totals 15 residues. The CDR3 region is CASSLDRTYTGELFF. The CDR3 DNA follows: TGTGCCAGCAGCTTAGACAGAACCTACACCGGGGAGCTGTTTTTT.

This clone was seen a single time. The chain uses TRBV2 and TRBJ2-1; D is undetermined. Germline CDR1 SNHLY, CDR2 FYNNEI. Deletions cut 5 bases from V and 7 bases from J, with 6 bases between. The CDR3 runs 11 residues. CDR3: CASSQLNEQFF. The CDR3 nucleotides are TGTGCCAGCAGTCAACTAAATGAGCAGTTCTTC.

This clone turned up a few times. The CDR3 DNA reads as TGCAAAACAGCGGCCCCCAACTATGGCTACACCTTC. Its translation is CKTAAPNYGYTF. The chain combines TRBV29-1 with TRBJ1-2, with D hard to call. Germline CDR1 is SQVTM and CDR2 is ANQGSEA. This CDR3 has 12 residues.

This clone was detected a few times. The chain joins TRBV28 to TRBJ1-2; no clear D gene. From germline, CDR1 is MDHEN and CDR2 SYDVKM. The CDR3 is 13 residues long. Trimming stripped 3 bases from V and 2 bases from J, with 7 bases between. The CDR3 region has the DNA TGTGCCAGCAGTTTGAGGCCAAACTATGGCTACACCTTC. Encoded protein: CASSLRPNYGYTF.

This clone was seen a few times. V is TRBV28 and J is TRBJ1-5, with 8 bases matching TRBD1. The V gene end was trimmed by 3 bases and the J gene end by 4 bases; junction bases not matched to a gene: 14. The CDR3 contains 18 residues. Germline V CDR1 and CDR2: MDHEN, SYDVKM. The CDR3 loop is CASSFFSGGGIGNQPQHF. CDR3 coding DNA: TGTGCCAGCAGTTTTTTCTCAGGGGGCGGGATTGGAAATCAGCCCCAGCATTTT.

The sample holds a few counts of this clone. CDR3 in DNA: TGTGCCAGCAGGAATCGTGGGACTAGCGGGAGAGATCGCGACACAGATACGCAGTATTTT. This gives the protein CASRNRGTSGRDRDTDTQYF. This rearrangement joins TRBV28 to TRBJ2-3; 14 bases are shared with TRBD2. CDR3 length equals 20 residues. The germline CDR1 and CDR2 sequences are MDHEN and SYDVKM. After removal of 6 bases from V and 2 bases from J, the junction contained 16 bases not matched to a gene.

This sequence joins TRBV5-1 and TRBJ2-3; 11 bases line up with TRBD2. V shed 3 bases, J shed 0 bases, and the junction held 3 bases outside the gene matches. The CDR3 covers 16 residues. Germline loops: CDR1 SGHRS, CDR2 YFSETQ. The DNA of the CDR3 is TGCGCCAGCAGCTCCGGGACTAGCGGAAGCACAGATACGCAGTATTTT. Residues: CASSSGTSGSTDTQYF.

The genes are TRBV7-2 and TRBJ1-5; D not certain. Germline CDR1 SGHTA, CDR2 FQGNSA. Deletions cut 2 bases from V and 6 bases from J, with 14 bases between. The CDR3 runs 15 residues. The DNA of the CDR3 is TGTGCCAGCAGCTTATCGGGAGGCGGGGTTCAGCCCCAGCATTTT. It codes for CASSLSGGGVQPQHF.

This rearrangement joins TRBV4-1 to TRBJ1-5; D remains ambiguous. V was trimmed by 1 base and J by 0 bases, leaving 16 bases between them. The CDR3 sequence is 18 residues long. Germline V gene sequence: CDR1 MGHRA, CDR2 YSYEKL. The DNA for the CDR3 is TGCGCCAGCAGCCAAGTAGGTTTTGGCGGAGATAGCAATCAGCCCCAGCATTTT. Translation: CASSQVGFGGDSNQPQHF.

The sample holds a few counts of this clone. The CDR3 DNA reads as TGTGCCAGCAGGGTTGACATCCGAGCTAACTATGGCTACACCTTC. Translating it yields CASRVDIRANYGYTF. V gene TRBV7-8 combines with J gene TRBJ1-2; D not resolved. The CDR3 has 15 amino acids. With 6 bases removed from V and 0 bases from J, the gap between germline ends came to 14 bases. The germline CDR1 and CDR2 sequences are SGHVS and FQNEAQ.